This T cell receptor (beta chain) was identified during a study of cytomegalovirus exposure and HLA in healthy donors (TCRdb year 2017). Study-wide context: According to an earlier analysis of 550 to 700 of the donors, roughly 180 million T cells yielded over 90 million unique TCR beta sequences and roughly 280 Gb of sequence data. About 280 gigabases of sequencing data and approximately 85 million unique TCR sequences were included in an early release covering 500 to 750 HLA-typed donors. Among the 398 genotyped donors, approximately 81% belonged to the genetic ancestry cluster associated with self-reported Caucasian donors. The study aimed to test whether cataloging public T cell receptors could reveal signatures of past pathogen exposure. The study profiled the T cell repertoires of 550 to 700 subjects by immunosequencing and related them to cytomegalovirus serostatus. Along with the approximately 700-subject first cohort, a separate validation cohort of over a hundred different subjects was used. To predict cytomegalovirus infection status, the study brought together high-throughput TCR immunosequencing, statistical association of individual TCRs with disease status, and machine learning. To study patterns of TCR occurrence, a later analysis re-analyzed previously published TCR beta repertoires from more than 550 donors and added high-resolution HLA genotyping. Rather than using new phenotypic data, the later analysis identified candidate immune exposures from TCR beta sequences and from how often those sequences occurred across donors. In an earlier analysis of a few hundred of the donors, high-throughput TCR beta sequencing was used to judge whether each TCR beta V gene segment behaved as functional or pseudogenic. Donor age, sex, ethnicity and CMV serostatus were collected together with the repertoire data. A later genetic analysis took genome-wide SNP genotypes for about 55% of the 666 donors and used that subset as a discovery cohort. All discovery cohort repertoires had been generated using a single sequencing platform. Class I and class II HLA loci were covered by the typing at four-digit resolution. Typing coverage differed by locus: A, B, C, DRB1 and DQB1 were typed in roughly 620-630 donors, DQA1 in 522, DPA1 in roughly 590, and DPB1 in roughly 450. Because of strong linkage in the cohort, four to six DR-DQ haplotypes were treated as single units for association and clustering. Across about 380 genotyped donors of the cohort, an average of about 250,000 unique TCR beta nucleotide sequences per donor were sequenced, and roughly 20% of those sequences were non-productive. Study-wide conclusions, independent of this receptor: Only TCR beta chains were sequenced in this cohort, and the absence of alpha or paired-chain data limited detectable features. A later genetic analysis associated a missense DCLRE1C variant with V-gene and J-gene trimming of TCR beta chains, and an independent cohort replicated the association. The presence/absence analyses assumed that sequencing depth was roughly uniform across donors, and that assumption may not be true. CMV serostatus was the only immune exposure information available for the cohort. A later analysis found that HLA-associated TCR beta chains were more clonally expanded and had lower generation probabilities than equally common non-associated chains. In vitro tests confirmed that a few of the cytomegalovirus-associated TCR beta chains recognize cytomegalovirus antigens. Correlated functional status among segregating V segments might be attributable to linkage disequilibrium, but an unknown experimental factor could not be ruled out. Because counts were too low, some 17 rarely observed V segments, including chromosome 9 orphons, were left out of the earlier analysis of 500 to 650 of the donors. A further reported finding was that TCR beta sequences accurately predicted the HLA-A and HLA-B alleles for most subjects in the first cohort. A cluster of highly shared sequence variants was judged likely to represent a technical artifact of the sequencing pipeline. While some public TCRs were present in many individuals, most TCR sequences turned up only very rarely across donors. Some IMGT-functional V segments, including TRBV6-2 and TRBV6-3, could not be distinguished by the 87-base-pair reads and were therefore excluded. In an earlier analysis of over 550 of the donors, most TCR beta V segments were observed in productive rearrangements about 90% or about 30% of the time, broadly matching IMGT annotations. In a later analysis, the rate of TCR association differed among HLA loci, with DRB1 alleles having the most associated TCRs and HLA-C alleles having the fewest. A later analysis associated 15,000 to 20,000 TCR beta sequences with specific HLA alleles at a false discovery rate of 0.05. Most CMV-associated TCR beta chains appeared to be HLA-restricted in a later analysis, and the HLA associations seemed to be driven largely by CMV exposure. The authors suggested that the approach could potentially be generalized to other disease states and immunological phenotypes. Compared with the 666-donor mean, donors in an Asian-associated ancestry cluster had fewer N-insertions in productive TCRs, according to a later genetic analysis. HLA typing was unavailable for some donors at each locus, so association tests used only the typed subset. In both the original and validation cohorts, the classifier was reported to diagnose cytomegalovirus status with high specificity and sensitivity. Assigning TCR associations to individual alleles was difficult when HLA alleles, especially DR and DQ, strongly co-occurred. The study listed 150 to 200 TCR beta chains as associated with cytomegalovirus. Several of the top co-occurrence clusters appeared to be linked to parvovirus B19, influenza, CMV and Epstein-Barr virus, according to a later analysis.

In total, 666 healthy bone marrow donors made up the cohort. At the time of sampling, every cohort member was nominally healthy, though immune exposures that went unrecorded were likely present. CMV serostatus was positive for about 290 and negative for about half of the roughly 700 cohort members, and was not recorded for this donor. A peripheral blood sample was collected from each donor, and TCR beta sequencing was performed on peripheral blood mononuclear cells. Genomic DNA was extracted from the blood cell samples with the Qiagen DNeasy Blood Extraction Kit. CDR1 is given as SGHRS and CDR2 as YFSETQ, both from the germline V gene. V loses 0 bases of germline sequence and J loses 1 base, and the interval between the two ends is 8 bases. The CDR3 spans 15 residues, from the cysteine through the phenylalanine. Just CDR3 DNA is preserved here, 45 bases in frame from base 1. Libraries came from the immunoSEQ multiplex PCR assay. The multiplex PCR relied on a mix of 60 forward primers for TCR Vbeta segments and 13 reverse primers for TCR Jbeta segments. The CDR3 region of rearranged TCR beta genes was amplified from genomic DNA with a multiplex PCR assay. On the Illumina HiSeq System, the amplified TCR beta libraries were sequenced as 87-base-pair reads. On the study's bioinformatics: A later analysis tallied around 87 million unique TCR beta chains across the 666 repertoires, and around 9.9 million of those chains were shared by two or more donors. Raw reads were error-corrected and collapsed into unique sequences by a nearest-neighbor algorithm in which closely related sequences were merged to remove PCR and sequencing errors. V, D and J gene segments were assigned by aligning CDR3 sequences to IMGT reference sequences. For a sequence to be retained, at least a six-nucleotide match to both a V gene segment and a J gene segment was required. A rearrangement counted as productive if the CDR3 had no stop codons and remained in frame with V and J, and every other rearrangement counted as non-productive. Following IMGT convention, CDR3 was defined as the stretch from the second conserved V-encoded cysteine to the conserved J-encoded phenylalanine. In an earlier analysis of 587 of the donors, sequences lacking an unambiguous match to a single V gene segment were excluded. An earlier analysis of some 500 of the donors classified V segments as functional when productive rearrangements were above 56.7% and as segregating when the standard deviation between donors was above 5%. A statistical classification framework was built to diagnose cytomegalovirus status from the catalog of TCR beta chain sequences. V and J gene assignment, in a later analysis, came from comparing TCR nucleotide sequences with IMGT/GENE-DB human TR gene sequences. In a later analysis, CDR3 sequences and most-parsimonious VDJ recombination scenarios were assigned using the TCRdist pipeline. In a later analysis, every TCR beta chain was defined by the combination of its CDR3 amino acid sequence and its V-gene family, and reads without a unique V-gene family were dropped. A later analysis removed nearly 600 highly shared, low-generation-probability nucleotide sequences to deal with suspected cross-contamination and a sequencing artifact. In a later analysis, a clonal expansion index was calculated for each public chain from normalized within-repertoire ranks of inferred template counts. Generation probabilities in a later analysis came from a VDJ recombination model fitted to out-of-frame rearrangements, and those results were checked against IGoR. Hypergeometric tests were used in a later analysis to score TCR-TCR, TCR-HLA and TCR-CMV co-occurrence, with a repertoire-size bias correction applied to the TCR pairs. To estimate false discovery rates, a later analysis permuted the HLA or CMV assignments 20 times. In a later analysis, co-occurring TCRs were grouped using DBSCAN, with TCRdist sequence similarity added in when clustering inside HLA-allele-positive subsets. Repertoires with fewer than 30,000 or more than 120,000 public chains were left out of co-occurrence clustering, as were five repertoires with anomalous nucleotide sharing. This is the immuneACCESS table as TCRdb keeps it, with only in-frame sequences that have V and J called. A part of the clones is gone; compared with another copy, unresolved V genes explain less than half, and the rest is unexplained. From that table come the V and J calls and clone size; the DNA was used to work out D and trimming. The sample table holds over 95,000 clones, of which just under 75% were seen once. Just over 2% of the sample comes from the top ten.

Of note for this clone: It lacks a known antigen. No much larger clonotype is one base removed from it; base qualities were not supplied. The sample contains more than one DNA sequence encoding this CDR3.

The receptor was isolated from a human donor in good health. The rearranged chain carries TRBV5-1 and TRBJ2-1; the best D guess is TRBD1, with 6 bases matching. The sample was PBMCs. The CDR3 region reads CASSLATGSYNEQFF. The sequence in DNA is TGCGCCAGCAGCTTGGCAACAGGGTCCTACAATGAGCAGTTCTTC.